In this sample, the clone carrying this T cell receptor beta chain turned up a few times. Its target is not known. V was trimmed by 9 bases and J by 3 bases, leaving 19 bases between them. Germline V gives CDR1 SNHLY, CDR2 FYNNEI. CDR3 length: 15 residues. These data are taken from a study of T cell repertoires in cytomegalovirus infection. Study-level points and caveats: HLA-C-restricted CMV-specific TCR beta clonotypes were dominant in the ex vivo response. Summed frequency of shared TCR beta families picked out CMV carriers who also had the relevant HLA.

From the reads, TCRdb called clonotypes with MiXCR, one entry per CDR3 protein. Here the sample spans approximately 400,000 distinct CDR3 sequences, roughly 30% being singletons. This clonotype originated in a human donor in good health (CMV status not recorded). Some clones in this sample may be carry-over from other donors' samples. Sequences were obtained from PBMCs. The genes are TRBV2 and TRBJ2-3, with D perhaps TRBD2 (6 bases). The CDR3 protein is CARTLIAAETDTQYF. DNA for the CDR3: TGTGCCAGAACCCTAATAGCGGCTGAAACAGATACGCAGTATTTT. The entire variable domain, with the rest obtained from reference TRBV2 and TRBJ2-3, is as follows: EPEVTQTPSHQVTQMGQEVILRCVPISNHLYFYWYRQILGQKVEFLVSFYNNEISEKSEIFDDQFSVERPDGSNFTLKIRSTKLEDSAMYFCARTLIAAETDTQYFGPGTRLTVL.